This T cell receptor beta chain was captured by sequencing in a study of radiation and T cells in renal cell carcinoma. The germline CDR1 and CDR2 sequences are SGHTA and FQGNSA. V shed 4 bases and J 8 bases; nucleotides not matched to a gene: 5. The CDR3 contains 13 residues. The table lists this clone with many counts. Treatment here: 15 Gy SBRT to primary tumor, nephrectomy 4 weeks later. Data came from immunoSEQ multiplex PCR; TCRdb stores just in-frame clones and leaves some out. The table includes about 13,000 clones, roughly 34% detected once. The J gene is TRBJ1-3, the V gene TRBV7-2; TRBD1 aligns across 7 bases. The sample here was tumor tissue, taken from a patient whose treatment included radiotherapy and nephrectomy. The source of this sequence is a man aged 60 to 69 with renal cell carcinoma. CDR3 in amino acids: CASSSVQGYTIYF. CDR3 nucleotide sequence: TGTGCCAGCAGCTCCGTACAGGGGTACACCATATATTTT.